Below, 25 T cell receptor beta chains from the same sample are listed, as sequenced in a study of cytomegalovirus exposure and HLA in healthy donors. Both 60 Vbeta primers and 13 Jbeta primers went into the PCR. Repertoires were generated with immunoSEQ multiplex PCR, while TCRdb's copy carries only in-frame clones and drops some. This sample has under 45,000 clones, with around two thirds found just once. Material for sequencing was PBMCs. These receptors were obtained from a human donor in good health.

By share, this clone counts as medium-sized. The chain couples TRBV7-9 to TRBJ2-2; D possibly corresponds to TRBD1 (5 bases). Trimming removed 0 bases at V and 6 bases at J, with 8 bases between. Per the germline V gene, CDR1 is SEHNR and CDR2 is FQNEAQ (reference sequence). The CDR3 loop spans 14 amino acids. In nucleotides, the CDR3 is TGTGCCAGCAGCTTAGCACAGGTTTCCGGGGAGCTGTTTTTT. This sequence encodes CASSLAQVSGELFF.

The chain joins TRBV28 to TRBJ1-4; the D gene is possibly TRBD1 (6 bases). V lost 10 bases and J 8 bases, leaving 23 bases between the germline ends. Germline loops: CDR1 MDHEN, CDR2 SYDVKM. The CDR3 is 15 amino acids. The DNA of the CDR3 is TGTGCCACCCATGCCCTGGCGGGGGGCGGCGAAAAACTGTTTTTT. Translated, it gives CATHALAGGGEKLFF.

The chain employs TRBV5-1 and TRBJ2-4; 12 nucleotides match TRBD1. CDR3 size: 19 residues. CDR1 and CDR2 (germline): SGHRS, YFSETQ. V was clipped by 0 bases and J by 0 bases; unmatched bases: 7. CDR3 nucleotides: TGCGCCAGCAGCTTGGAGGGGACAGGGGGCTCGGGAGCCAAAAACATTCAGTACTTC. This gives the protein CASSLEGTGGSGAKNIQYF.

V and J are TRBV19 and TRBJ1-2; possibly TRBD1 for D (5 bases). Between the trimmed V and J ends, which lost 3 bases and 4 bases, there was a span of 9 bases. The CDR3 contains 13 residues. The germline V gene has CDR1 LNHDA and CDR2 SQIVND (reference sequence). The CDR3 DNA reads TGTGCCAGTAGTATCGGCGACAGCTATGGCTACACCTTC. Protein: CASSIGDSYGYTF.

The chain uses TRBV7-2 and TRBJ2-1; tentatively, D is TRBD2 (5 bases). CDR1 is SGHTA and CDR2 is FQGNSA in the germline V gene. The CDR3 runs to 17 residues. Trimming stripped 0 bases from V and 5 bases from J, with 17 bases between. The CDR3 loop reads CASSLAGYTRLDNEQFF. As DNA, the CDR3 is TGTGCCAGCAGCTTAGCTGGTTATACTAGATTAGACAATGAGCAGTTCTTC.

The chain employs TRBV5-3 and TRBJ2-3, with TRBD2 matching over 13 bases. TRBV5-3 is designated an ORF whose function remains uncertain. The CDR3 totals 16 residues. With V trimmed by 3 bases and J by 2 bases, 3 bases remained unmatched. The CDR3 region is CARSSGLAGVTDTQYF. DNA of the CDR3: TGTGCCAGAAGCTCCGGACTAGCGGGGGTCACAGATACGCAGTATTTT.

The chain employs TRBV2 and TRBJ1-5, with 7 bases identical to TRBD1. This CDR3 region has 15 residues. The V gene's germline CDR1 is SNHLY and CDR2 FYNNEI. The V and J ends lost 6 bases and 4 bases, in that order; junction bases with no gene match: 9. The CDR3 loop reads CASRPGQASNQPQHF. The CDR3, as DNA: TGTGCCAGCAGGCCCGGACAGGCTTCAAATCAGCCCCAGCATTTT.

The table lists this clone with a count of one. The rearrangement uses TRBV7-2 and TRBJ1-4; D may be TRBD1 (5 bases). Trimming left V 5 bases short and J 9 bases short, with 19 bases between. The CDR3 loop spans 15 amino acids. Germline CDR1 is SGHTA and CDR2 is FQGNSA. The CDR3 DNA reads TGTGCCAGCAGCGCGGTGGGACCGGGGGATAAAAAACTGTTTTTT. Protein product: CASSAVGPGDKKLFF.

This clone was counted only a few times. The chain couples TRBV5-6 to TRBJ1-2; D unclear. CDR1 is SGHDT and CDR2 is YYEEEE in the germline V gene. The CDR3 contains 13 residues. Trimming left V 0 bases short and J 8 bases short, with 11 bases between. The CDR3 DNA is TGTGCCAGCAGCTTGGGGCCGGGATACGGCTACACCTTC. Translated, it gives CASSLGPGYGYTF. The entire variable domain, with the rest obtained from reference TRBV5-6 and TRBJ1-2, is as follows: DAGVTQSPTHLIKTRGQQVTLRCSPKSGHDTVSWYQQALGQGPQFIFQYYEEEERQRGNFPDRFSGHQFPNYSSELNVNALLLGDSALYLCASSLGPGYGYTFGSGTRLTVV.

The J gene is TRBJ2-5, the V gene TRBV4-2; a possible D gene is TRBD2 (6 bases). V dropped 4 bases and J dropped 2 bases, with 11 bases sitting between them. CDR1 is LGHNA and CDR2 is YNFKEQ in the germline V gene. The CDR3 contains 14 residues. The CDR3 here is CASSRLEVQETQYF. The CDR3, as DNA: TGTGCCAGCAGCCGACTAGAGGTACAAGAGACCCAGTACTTC.

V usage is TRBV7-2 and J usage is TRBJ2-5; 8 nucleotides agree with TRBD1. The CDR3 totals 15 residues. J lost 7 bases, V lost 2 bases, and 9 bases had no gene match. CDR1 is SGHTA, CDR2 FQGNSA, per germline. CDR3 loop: CASSLQGASLGTQYF. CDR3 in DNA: TGTGCCAGCAGCTTACAGGGGGCCTCGCTTGGGACCCAGTACTTC.

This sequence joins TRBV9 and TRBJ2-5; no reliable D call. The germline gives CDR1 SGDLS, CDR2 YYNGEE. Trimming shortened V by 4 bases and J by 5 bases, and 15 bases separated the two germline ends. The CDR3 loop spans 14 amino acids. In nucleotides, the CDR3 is TGTGCCAGCAGCCCCCGCGCGGCGAGGGAGACCCAGTACTTC. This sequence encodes CASSPRAARETQYF.

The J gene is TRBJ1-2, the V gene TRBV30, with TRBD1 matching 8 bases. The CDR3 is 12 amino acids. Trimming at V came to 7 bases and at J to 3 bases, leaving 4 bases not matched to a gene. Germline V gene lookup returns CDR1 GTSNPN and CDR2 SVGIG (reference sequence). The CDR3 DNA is TGTGCCTCAGGACAGGGTTACTATGGCTACACCTTC. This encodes CASGQGYYGYTF.

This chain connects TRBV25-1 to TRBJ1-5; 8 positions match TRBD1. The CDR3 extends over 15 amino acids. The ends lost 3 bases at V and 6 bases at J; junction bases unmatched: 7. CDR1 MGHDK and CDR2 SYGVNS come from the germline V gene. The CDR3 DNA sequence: TGTGCCAGCAGTGACGGACAGGGAAGAAGTCAGCCCCAGCATTTT. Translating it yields CASSDGQGRSQPQHF.

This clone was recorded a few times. Written as DNA, the CDR3 is TGCGCCAGCAGCTCCGGACAGGGTGGGTACACTGAAGCTTTCTTT. It encodes CASSSGQGGYTEAFF. The chain is built from TRBV5-1 and TRBJ1-1; TRBD1 matches 8 bases. With V trimmed by 3 bases and J by 3 bases, 7 bases remained unmatched. Germline CDR1 reads SGHRS; CDR2 reads YFSETQ. The CDR3 is 15 residues long.

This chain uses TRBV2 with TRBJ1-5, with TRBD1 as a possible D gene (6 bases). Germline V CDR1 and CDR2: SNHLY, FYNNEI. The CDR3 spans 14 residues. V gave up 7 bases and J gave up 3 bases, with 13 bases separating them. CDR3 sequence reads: CASTGELNNQPQHF. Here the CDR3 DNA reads TGTGCCAGCACAGGGGAGCTGAACAATCAGCCCCAGCATTTT.

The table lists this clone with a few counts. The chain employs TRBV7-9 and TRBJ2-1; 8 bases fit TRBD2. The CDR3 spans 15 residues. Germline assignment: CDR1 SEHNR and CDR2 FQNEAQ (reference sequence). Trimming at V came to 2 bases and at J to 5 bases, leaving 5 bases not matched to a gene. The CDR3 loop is CASSLLGLAHNEQFF. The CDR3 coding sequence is TGTGCCAGCAGCTTACTTGGACTAGCACACAATGAGCAGTTCTTC.

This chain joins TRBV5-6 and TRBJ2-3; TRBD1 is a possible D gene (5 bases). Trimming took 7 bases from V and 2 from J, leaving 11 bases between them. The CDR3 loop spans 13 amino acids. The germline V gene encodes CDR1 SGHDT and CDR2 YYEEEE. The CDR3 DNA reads TGTGCCAGCCTTAGCAGGGCCACAGATACGCAGTATTTT. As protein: CASLSRATDTQYF.

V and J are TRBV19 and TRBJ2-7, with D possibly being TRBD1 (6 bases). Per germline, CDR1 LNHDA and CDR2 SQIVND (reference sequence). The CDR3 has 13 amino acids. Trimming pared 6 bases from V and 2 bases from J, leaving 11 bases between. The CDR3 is CASSLTGPYEQYF. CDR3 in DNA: TGTGCCAGTAGCCTGACAGGACCCTACGAGCAGTACTTC.

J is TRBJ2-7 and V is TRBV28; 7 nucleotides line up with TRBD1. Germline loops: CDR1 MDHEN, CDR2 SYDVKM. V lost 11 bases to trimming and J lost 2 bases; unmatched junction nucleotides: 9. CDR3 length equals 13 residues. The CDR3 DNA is TGTGCCGTCTTTAGAGGGGGCGCCTACGAGCAGTACTTC. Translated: CAVFRGGAYEQYF.

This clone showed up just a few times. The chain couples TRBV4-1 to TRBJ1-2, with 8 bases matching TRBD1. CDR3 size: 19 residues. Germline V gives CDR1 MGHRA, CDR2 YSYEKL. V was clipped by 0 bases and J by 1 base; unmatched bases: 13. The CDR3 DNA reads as TGCGCCAGCAGCCAAGATCTTCGCCCCGGGACAGGACTTAACTATGGCTACACCTTC. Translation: CASSQDLRPGTGLNYGYTF.

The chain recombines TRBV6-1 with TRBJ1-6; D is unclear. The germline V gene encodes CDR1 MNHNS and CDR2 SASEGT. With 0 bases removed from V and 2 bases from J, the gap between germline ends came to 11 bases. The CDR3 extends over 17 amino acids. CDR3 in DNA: TGTGCCAGCAGTGAAGCCCCGAAGAGTGCCTATAATTCACCCCTCCACTTT. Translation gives CASSEAPKSAYNSPLHF.

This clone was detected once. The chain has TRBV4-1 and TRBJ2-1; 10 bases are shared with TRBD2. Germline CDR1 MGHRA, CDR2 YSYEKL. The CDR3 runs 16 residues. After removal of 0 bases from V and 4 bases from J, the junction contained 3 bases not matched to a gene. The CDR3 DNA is TGCGCCAGCAGCCAAGAGCTAGCGGGGGTGTACAATGAGCAGTTCTTC. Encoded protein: CASSQELAGVYNEQFF.

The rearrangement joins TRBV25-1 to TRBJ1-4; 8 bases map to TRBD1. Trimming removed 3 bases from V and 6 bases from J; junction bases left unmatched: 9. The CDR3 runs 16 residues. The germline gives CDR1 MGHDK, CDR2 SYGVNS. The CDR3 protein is CASSEVPGGRYEKLFF. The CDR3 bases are TGTGCCAGCAGTGAGGTCCCAGGGGGCCGGTATGAAAAACTGTTTTTT.

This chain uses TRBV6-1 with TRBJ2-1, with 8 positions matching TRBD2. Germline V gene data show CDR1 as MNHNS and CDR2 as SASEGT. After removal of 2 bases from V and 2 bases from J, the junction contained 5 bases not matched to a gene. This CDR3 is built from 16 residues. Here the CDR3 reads CASSEKRGYTYNEQFF. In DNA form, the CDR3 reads TGTGCCAGCAGTGAAAAGCGGGGGTATACCTACAATGAGCAGTTCTTC.